This TCR beta chain is from a study of blood T cell repertoires in COVID-19. Study background: There were acute and convalescent COVID-19 samples, and they came from the United States, Italy and Spain. T cells, B-cell-depleted T cells, or PBMCs provided the cDNA or gDNA that served as material.

CDR1 and CDR2 from the germline V gene are SGHRS and YFSETQ. The CDR3 loop spans 13 amino acids. Produced via immunoSEQ multiplex PCR; TCRdb's table is partial and in-frame only. The sample contains 250,000 or so clones, over 70% of which appear only once. Exposed participants encountered a COVID-19 case during the 2 weeks preceding study entry. On this clone: Germline and junction disagree at one end, which may indicate a read error.

This chain connects TRBV5-1 to TRBJ2-1; TRBD2 might be the D (5 bases). This receptor was taken from a woman in her forties who had been exposed to COVID-19. Sequencing was done on a sample of PBMCs or T cells enriched from blood (not recorded which). The CDR3, as DNA: TGTGCCAGCAGCCGACTACAAAACAATGAGCAGTTCTTC. Residues: CASSRLQNNEQFF. The full variable domain, with the rest looked up from reference TRBV5-1 and TRBJ2-1, is KAGVTQTPRYLIKTRGQQVTLSCSPISGHRSVSWYQQTPGQGLQFLFEYFSETQRNKGNFPGRFSGRQFSNSRSEMNVSTLELGDSALYLCASSRLQNNEQFFGPGTRLTVL.